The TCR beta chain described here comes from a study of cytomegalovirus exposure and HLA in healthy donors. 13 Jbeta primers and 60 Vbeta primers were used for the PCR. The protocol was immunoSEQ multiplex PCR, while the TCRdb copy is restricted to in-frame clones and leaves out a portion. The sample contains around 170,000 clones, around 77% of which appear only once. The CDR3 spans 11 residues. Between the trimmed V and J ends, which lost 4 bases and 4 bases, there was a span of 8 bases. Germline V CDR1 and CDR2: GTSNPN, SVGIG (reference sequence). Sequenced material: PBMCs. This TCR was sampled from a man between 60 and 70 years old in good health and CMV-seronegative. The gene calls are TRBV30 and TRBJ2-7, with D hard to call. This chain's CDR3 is CAWTERYEQYF. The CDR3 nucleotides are TGTGCCTGGACGGAGCGTTACGAGCAGTACTTC.